This T cell receptor (beta chain) was found in a study of CD8+ T cells in alopecia areata. Study details: Scoring of treated patients' severity used the percentage of affected scalp area.

The sequencing template was cDNA reverse transcribed from extracted RNA. Sequenced by immunoSEQ multiplex PCR; TCRdb stores in-frame clones only, minus some. The table records roughly 64,000 clones, roughly 50% of them present only once. Treatment: oral pan-JAK inhibitor, 5-10 mg twice daily. From alopecia areata patients, lesional scalp punch biopsies and peripheral blood were collected. V was pared by 0 bases and J by 0 bases, with 8 bases between. Per germline, CDR1 MNHEY and CDR2 SMNVEV (reference sequence). This CDR3 spans 15 amino acids. The chain combines TRBV27 with TRBJ1-1; D gene ambiguous. The input for sequencing was CD8+ T cells sorted from blood, taken around week 37, from a patient treated with tofacitinib. The receptor comes from a human donor with alopecia areata. Written as DNA, the CDR3 is TGTGCCAGCAGTTTATCGAAAGATATGAACACTGAAGCTTTCTTT. Residues: CASSLSKDMNTEAFF.